The 28 T cell receptor beta chains below were found in one sample sequenced in a study of early stage breast cancer tumors. Assay: immunoSEQ multiplex PCR; the TCRdb copy retains only in-frame clones and omits some. The sample carries about 50,000 clones, 78% recorded once. The material sequenced was blood. The receptors come from a person aged 35 to 50 with breast cancer.

The rearrangement joins TRBV7-9 to TRBJ1-3; D gene uncertain. Germline V gene sequence: CDR1 SEHNR, CDR2 FQNEAQ (reference sequence). V lost 5 bases, J lost 6 bases, and 8 bases lay in between. This CDR3 has 12 residues. The CDR3 nucleotides are TGTGCCAGCAGCCGCACGGAAAACACCATATATTTT. Translated, it gives CASSRTENTIYF.

The chain employs TRBV4-1 and TRBJ2-7, with D possibly matching TRBD1 (5 bases). This CDR3 region has 15 residues. V dropped 0 bases and J dropped 7 bases, with 16 bases sitting between them. CDR1 and CDR2 from the germline V gene are MGHRA and YSYEKL. The CDR3 DNA follows: TGCGCCAGCAGCCAAGAAATTAGCCTAGGGGCGGAGCAGTACTTC. This translates into CASSQEISLGAEQYF.

The chain recombines TRBV5-4 with TRBJ2-3; 8 bases map to TRBD2. The germline V gene has CDR1 SGHNT and CDR2 YYREEE (reference sequence). Germline trimming cut 0 bases from V and 6 bases from J; bases unmatched to any gene: 9. The CDR3 spans 16 residues. CDR3 DNA sequence: TGTGCCAGCAGCTTGGTCGGGAGGGCCCTCAGGGATACGCAGTATTTT. This codes for CASSLVGRALRDTQYF.

The V call is TRBV25-1, the J call TRBJ1-1; 10 nucleotides line up with TRBD1. CDR1 MGHDK and CDR2 SYGVNS come from the germline V gene. With V trimmed by 0 bases and J by 5 bases, 6 bases remained unmatched. The CDR3 is made up of 16 amino acids. The CDR3 protein is CASSEYGTGVGTEAFF. In nucleotides, the CDR3 is TGTGCCAGCAGTGAATATGGGACAGGGGTCGGTACTGAAGCTTTCTTT.

The chain is built from TRBV5-1 and TRBJ2-1, with a weak D call TRBD2 (6 bases). Trimming removed 1 base at V and 2 bases at J, with 10 bases between. The CDR3 is 15 amino acids. Germline CDR1 and CDR2: SGHRS and YFSETQ. CDR3 region: CASSLSGLPYNEQFF. DNA of the CDR3: TGCGCCAGCAGCTTGAGCGGGCTGCCCTACAATGAGCAGTTCTTC. Looking up the rest from reference TRBV5-1 and TRBJ2-1 gives the full variable domain: KAGVTQTPRYLIKTRGQQVTLSCSPISGHRSVSWYQQTPGQGLQFLFEYFSETQRNKGNFPGRFSGRQFSNSRSEMNVSTLELGDSALYLCASSLSGLPYNEQFFGPGTRLTVL.

CDR3 sequence (DNA): TGTGCCATCAGTTTAGGGGAAACAGATACGCAGTATTTT. Its protein is CAISLGETDTQYF. The chain recombines TRBV10-3 with TRBJ2-3; D may be TRBD1 (5 bases). CDR1 is ENHRY and CDR2 is SYGVKD in the germline V gene. The CDR3 totals 13 residues. V lost 5 bases and J lost 3, with 9 bases in between.

The chain recombines TRBV9 with TRBJ2-7; 7 nucleotides line up with TRBD1. Unmatched junction bases numbered 4, after V lost 3 bases and J lost 7 bases. The CDR3 has 12 residues. The germline CDR1 and CDR2 sequences are SGDLS and YYNGEE. CDR3 residues: CASSEGGGEQYF. CDR3 bases: TGTGCCAGCAGCGAAGGGGGCGGGGAGCAGTACTTC.

The chain is built from TRBV7-8 and TRBJ2-3; 9 bases align to TRBD1. Unmatched junction bases numbered 3, after V lost 8 bases and J lost 3 bases. The CDR3 runs 13 residues. In germline, CDR1 is SGHVS, CDR2 FQNEAQ. The CDR3 spells CASRQGVTDTQYF. The CDR3 coding sequence is TGTGCCAGCCGACAGGGGGTTACAGATACGCAGTATTTT.

As regards this clone: At one end the junction does not follow the germline gene, possibly because of a read error. J is TRBJ1-2 and V is TRBV5-4; perhaps TRBD1 as D (5 bases). This CDR3 is 17 amino acids long. Germline values: CDR1 SGHNT, CDR2 YYREEE (reference sequence). CDR3 bases: TGTGCCAGCAGCTTGGACCTCAGGGCCCTGGGCCGCTATGGCTACGCCTTC. This gives the protein CASSLDLRALGRYGYAF.

The CDR3 region has the DNA TGCAGCGCTTCCCTGGGGGTAGCGCAAGAGACCCAGTACTTC. Translated, it gives CSASLGVAQETQYF. The chain uses TRBV29-1 and TRBJ2-5; D could derive from TRBD1 or TRBD2 (5 bases each). Germline CDR1 reads SQVTM; CDR2 reads ANQGSEA. CDR3 length: 14 amino acids. V was clipped by 7 bases and J by 2 bases, with 17 bases between them.

The chain recombines TRBV7-9 with TRBJ1-5; D possibly corresponds to TRBD1 (5 bases). The length of the CDR3 is 14 residues. Trimming took off 2 bases at V and 5 bases at J, with 10 bases between the two ends. Germline lookup yields CDR1 SEHNR and CDR2 FQNEAQ (reference sequence). CDR3 region: CASSLSDIHQPQHF. CDR3 nucleotide sequence: TGTGCCAGCAGCTTATCGGACATCCATCAGCCCCAGCATTTT.

The J gene is TRBJ2-1, the V gene TRBV9, with 7 bases aligning to TRBD1. Unmatched junction bases numbered 9, after V lost 4 bases and J lost 5 bases. CDR1 and CDR2 (germline): SGDLS, YYNGEE. The CDR3 covers 15 residues. CDR3 nucleotides: TGTGCCAGCAGCCCGTCCGGGACAGCTCACAATGAGCAGTTCTTC. Its translation is CASSPSGTAHNEQFF. Using reference TRBV9 and TRBJ2-1 for the parts outside the CDR3, the full variable domain is DSGVTQTPKHLITATGQRVTLRCSPRSGDLSVYWYQQSLDQGLQFLIQYYNGEERAKGNILERFSAQQFPDLHSELNLSSLELGDSALYFCASSPSGTAHNEQFFGPGTRLTVL.

This chain uses TRBV7-8 with TRBJ2-7; 13 bases align to TRBD2. The V gene's germline CDR1 is SGHVS and CDR2 FQNEAQ. V lost 4 bases and J lost 6; bases outside the gene matches: 9. The CDR3 spans 16 residues. The CDR3 spells CASSSLAGGPGGEQYF. The CDR3 region has the DNA TGTGCCAGCAGCTCACTAGCGGGAGGGCCGGGGGGCGAGCAGTACTTC. Complete variable domain (other parts from reference TRBV7-8 and TRBJ2-7): GAGVSQSPRYKVAKRGQDVALRCDPISGHVSLFWYQQALGQGPEFLTYFQNEAQLDKSGLPSDRFFAERPEGSVSTLKIQRTQQEDSAVYLCASSSLAGGPGGEQYFGPGTRLTVT.

J is TRBJ1-1 and V is TRBV6-5; D is perhaps TRBD1 (5 bases). The germline V gene has CDR1 MNHEY and CDR2 SVGAGI. CDR3 size: 16 residues. Trimming took off 0 bases at V and 3 bases at J, with 14 bases between the two ends. CDR3 nucleotides: TGTGCCAGCAGTTACTCCGACCCGCTAGGGGACACTGAAGCTTTCTTT. Its translation: CASSYSDPLGDTEAFF.

The chain joins TRBV4-2 to TRBJ2-3; D possibly corresponds to TRBD2 (5 bases). CDR3 length: 17 amino acids. V lost 0 bases and J 0 bases, leaving 13 bases between the germline ends. The germline gives CDR1 LGHNA, CDR2 YNFKEQ. CDR3 loop: CASSQDPAGTSTDTQYF. The CDR3, as DNA: TGTGCCAGCAGCCAAGATCCGGCGGGTACTAGCACAGATACGCAGTATTTT.

The rearrangement uses TRBV7-9 and TRBJ2-1; 8 bases map to TRBD2. Germline V gene data show CDR1 as SEHNR and CDR2 as FQNEAQ (reference sequence). The CDR3 runs to 15 residues. V lost 1 base and J lost 6; bases outside the gene matches: 5. CDR3 nucleotide sequence: TGTGCCAGCAGCTTAGGGCGGGAGGCGGGCAATGAGCAGTTCTTC. Translated: CASSLGREAGNEQFF.

For this clone: The sample holds other DNA sequences that translate to the same CDR3. The chain combines TRBV2 with TRBJ2-7; D not resolved. The CDR3 sequence is 10 residues long. V lost 3 bases and J lost 4, with 1 base in between. Germline V gene lookup returns CDR1 SNHLY and CDR2 FYNNEI. The CDR3 reads CASSDYEQYF. The CDR3 nucleotides are TGTGCCAGCAGTGATTACGAGCAGTACTTC.

The CDR3 loop reads CASSLLPGSGANVLTF. CDR3 sequence (DNA): TGTGCCAGCAGCTTGCTTCCCGGCTCTGGGGCCAACGTCCTGACTTTC. V is TRBV5-6 and J is TRBJ2-6; D not resolved. The germline V gene has CDR1 SGHDT and CDR2 YYEEEE. Trimming removed 1 base from V and 0 bases from J, with 8 bases in between. The CDR3 extends over 16 amino acids.

This sequence joins TRBV5-1 and TRBJ2-5; D is uncertain. Germline CDR1 SGHRS, CDR2 YFSETQ. The CDR3 is 11 amino acids. V lost 3 bases to trimming and J lost 0 bases, with 0 bases between them. CDR3 residues: CASSYQETQYF. The DNA of the CDR3 is TGCGCCAGCAGCTACCAAGAGACCCAGTACTTC.

The chain couples TRBV27 to TRBJ2-5; no clear D. Germline-derived CDR1 and CDR2 are MNHEY and SMNVEV (reference sequence). There are 15 residues in the CDR3. The V and J ends lost 2 bases and 0 bases respectively, with 10 bases between them. The CDR3 DNA is TGTGCCAGCAGTTTAACATGGCAGAACCAAGAGACCCAGTACTTC. It specifies CASSLTWQNQETQYF.

This clone has a single count. J is TRBJ2-3 and V is TRBV5-1, with a weak D call TRBD2 (6 bases). CDR1 is SGHRS, CDR2 YFSETQ, per germline. This CDR3 comprises 16 residues. Between the trimmed V and J ends, which lost 10 bases and 0 bases, there was a span of 21 bases. The CDR3 region is CAGHKREKASTDTQYF. As DNA, the CDR3 is TGCGCCGGGCATAAACGGGAGAAGGCCAGCACAGATACGCAGTATTTT.

The chain recombines TRBV27 with TRBJ1-3; D is undetermined. The CDR3 runs to 14 residues. The V end was cut by 2 bases, the J end by 4 bases, with 9 bases between. Per germline, CDR1 MNHEY and CDR2 SMNVEV (reference sequence). The CDR3 protein is CASSLGVSGNTIYF. In nucleotides, the CDR3 is TGTGCCAGCAGTTTAGGGGTCTCCGGAAACACCATATATTTT.

The rearrangement uses TRBV23-1 and TRBJ2-7, with a weak D call TRBD1 (5 bases). TRBV23-1 is annotated as an ORF whose role is uncertain. The CDR3 covers 14 residues. The V gene lost 0 bases and the J gene lost 3 bases, with 9 bases spanning the gap. CDR3 amino acids: CASSQSDTHYEQYF. The CDR3 region has the DNA TGCGCCAGCAGTCAATCGGACACGCACTACGAGCAGTACTTC.

Concerning this clone: This sample includes further DNA sequences coding for the same CDR3. The chain uses TRBV2 and TRBJ1-1, with D unresolved. This CDR3 spans 13 amino acids. V shed 3 bases and J shed 0 bases, with 5 bases lying between them. Germline V gene lookup returns CDR1 SNHLY and CDR2 FYNNEI. Here the CDR3 DNA reads TGTGCCAGCAGTGAGAATGTGAACACTGAAGCTTTCTTT. It yields the protein CASSENVNTEAFF.

This clone has just a few counts. The chain is built from TRBV11-3 and TRBJ2-7; D remains ambiguous. The V and J ends lost 4 bases and 3 bases respectively, with 13 bases between them. This CDR3 has 14 amino acids. Germline V gene data show CDR1 as SGHNT and CDR2 as YENEEA. In DNA, the CDR3 is TGTGCCAGCAGCTCCTACCTTGACAACTACGAGCAGTACTTC. The encoded protein is CASSSYLDNYEQYF.

The V and J genes are TRBV29-1 and TRBJ2-1; D is unresolved. CDR1 is SQVTM and CDR2 is ANQGSEA in the germline V gene. The CDR3 loop spans 13 amino acids. Trimming left V 5 bases short and J 9 bases short, with 17 bases between. Here the CDR3 reads CSVRSTPGGEQFF. CDR3 nucleotide sequence: TGCAGCGTTCGGAGCACTCCAGGCGGTGAGCAGTTCTTC.

This sequence joins TRBV2 and TRBJ1-1; TRBD1 might be the D (5 bases). Trimming cost V 6 bases and J 4 bases, with 15 bases left between them. The CDR3 spans 14 residues. Germline V CDR1 and CDR2: SNHLY, FYNNEI. The CDR3 region is CASSRRQGITEAFF. CDR3 bases: TGTGCCAGCAGCCGTCGGCAGGGAATCACTGAAGCTTTCTTT.

The CDR3 DNA follows: TGTGCCAGTACCATCCGGGACCCCGGTGGTGCGAACACCGGGGAGCTGTTTTTT. Residues: CASTIRDPGGANTGELFF. The J gene is TRBJ2-2, the V gene TRBV19; D could derive from TRBD1 or TRBD2 (5 bases each). The V end was cut by 7 bases, the J end by 0 bases, with 21 bases between. CDR3 size: 18 residues. From germline, CDR1 is LNHDA and CDR2 SQIVND (reference sequence). Complete variable domain (other parts from reference TRBV19 and TRBJ2-2): DGGITQSPKYLFRKEGQNVTLSCEQNLNHDAMYWYRQDPGQGLRLIYYSQIVNDFQKGDIAEGYSVSREKKESFPLTVTSAQKNPTAFYLCASTIRDPGGANTGELFFGEGSRLTVL.